Described below is a single TCR beta chain sequence and its context. In the study's own analysis: Counts of nucleated cells, estimated from reference gene primer amplification, were obtained. Using immunoSEQ multiplex PCR, the repertoire was profiled, and TCRdb retains in-frame clones only, with some absent. V and J calls plus clone size are reproduced from that table; the DNA served to infer D and trimming. This sample carries 80,000 to 95,000 clones, 81% of them seen once, and the ten largest clones take roughly 23%. The data belong to a study of blood T cell repertoires in COVID-19. Looking at the study overall: The United States, Italy and Spain supplied acute and convalescent COVID-19 samples. PBMCs, B-cell-depleted T cells, or T cells were the source of the cDNA or gDNA that made up the material.

Germline V CDR1 and CDR2: SGHRS, YFSETQ. Trimming shortened V by 4 bases and J by 3 bases, and 12 bases separated the two germline ends. The CDR3 is made up of 14 amino acids. The receptor was isolated from a man older than 75 with active or convalescent COVID-19. The rearrangement links TRBV5-1 to TRBJ2-3, with D possibly being TRBD1 (6 bases). The sample was peripheral blood. CDR3 nucleotides: TGCGCCAGCAGCGACAGGCGTGGGACAGATACGCAGTATTTT. Translating gives CASSDRRGTDTQYF.